This section outlines one TCR beta chain sequence together with its context. Losses at the gene ends were 2 bases for V and 8 bases for J; bases not matched to a gene: 8. The germline gives CDR1 SGHVS, CDR2 FQNEAQ. The CDR3 is 15 amino acids. This sample is part of a study of blood T cell repertoires in COVID-19. The table came from immunoSEQ multiplex PCR; TCRdb's copy has only in-frame clones and leaves some out. The table shows 300,000 to 400,000 clones, with about 85% occurring only once. The age range of participants was about 18 to 90 years, with residence in about two dozen US areas. Clinical history reported by participants formed the basis on which cohorts were assigned.

The receptor's source is a woman under 40 who had been exposed to COVID-19. The chain uses TRBV7-8 and TRBJ2-7; 11 positions agree with TRBD1. Source material: PBMCs or T cells enriched from blood (not recorded which). The DNA of the CDR3 is TGTGCCAGCAGCTTAACCGGGACAGGGGGGTGGCAGCAGTACTTC. It translates to CASSLTGTGGWQQYF.